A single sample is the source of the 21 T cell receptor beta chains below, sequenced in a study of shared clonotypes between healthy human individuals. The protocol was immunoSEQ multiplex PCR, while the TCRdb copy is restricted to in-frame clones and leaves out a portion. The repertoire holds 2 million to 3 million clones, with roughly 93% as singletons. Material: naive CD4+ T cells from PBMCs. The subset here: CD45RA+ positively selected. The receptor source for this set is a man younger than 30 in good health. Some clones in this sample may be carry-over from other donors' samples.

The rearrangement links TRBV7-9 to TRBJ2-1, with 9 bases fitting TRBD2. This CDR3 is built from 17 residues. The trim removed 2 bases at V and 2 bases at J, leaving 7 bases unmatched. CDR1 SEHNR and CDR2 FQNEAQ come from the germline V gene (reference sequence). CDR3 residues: CASSLSLSGRPYNEQFF. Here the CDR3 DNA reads TGTGCCAGCAGCTTATCCCTAAGCGGGAGGCCCTACAATGAGCAGTTCTTC.

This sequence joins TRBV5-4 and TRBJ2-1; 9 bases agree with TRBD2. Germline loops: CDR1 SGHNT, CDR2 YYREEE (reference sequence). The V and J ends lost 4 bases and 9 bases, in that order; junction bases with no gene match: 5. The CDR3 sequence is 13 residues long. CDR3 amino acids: CASSGVAGVEQFF. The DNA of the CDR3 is TGTGCCAGCAGCGGGGTAGCGGGAGTTGAGCAGTTCTTC.

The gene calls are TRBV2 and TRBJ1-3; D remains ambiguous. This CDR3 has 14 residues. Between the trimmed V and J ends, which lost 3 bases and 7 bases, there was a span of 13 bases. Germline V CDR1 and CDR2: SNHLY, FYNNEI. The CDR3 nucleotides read TGTGCCAGCAGTGAGAGGACCGAGTCGAACACCATATATTTT. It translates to CASSERTESNTIYF.

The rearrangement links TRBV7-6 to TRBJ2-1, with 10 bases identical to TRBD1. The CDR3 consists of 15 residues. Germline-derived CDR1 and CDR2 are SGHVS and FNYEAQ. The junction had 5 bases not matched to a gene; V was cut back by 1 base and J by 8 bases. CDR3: CASSLGTGGHDEQFF. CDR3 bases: TGTGCCAGCAGCTTAGGGACAGGGGGGCACGATGAGCAGTTCTTC.

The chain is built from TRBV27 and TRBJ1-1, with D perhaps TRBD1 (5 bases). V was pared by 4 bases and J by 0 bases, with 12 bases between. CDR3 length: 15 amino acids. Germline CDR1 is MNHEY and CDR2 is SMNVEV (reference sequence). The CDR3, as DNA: TGTGCCAGCAGTTCCAGGGTAAGTATGAACACTGAAGCTTTCTTT. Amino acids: CASSSRVSMNTEAFF.

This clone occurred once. The CDR3 loop is CASRPGRIIYGYTF. DNA for the CDR3: TGTGCCAGCAGACCGGGACGAATTATCTATGGCTACACCTTC. The gene calls are TRBV27 and TRBJ1-2, with TRBD1 as a possible D gene (5 bases). The V end was cut by 6 bases, the J end by 4 bases, with 15 bases between. The CDR3 consists of 14 residues. CDR1 is MNHEY and CDR2 is SMNVEV in the germline V gene (reference sequence).

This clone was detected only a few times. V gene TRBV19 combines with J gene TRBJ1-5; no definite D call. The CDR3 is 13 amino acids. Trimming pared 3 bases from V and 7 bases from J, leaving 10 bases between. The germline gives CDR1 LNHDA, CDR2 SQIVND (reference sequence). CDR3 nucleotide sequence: TGTGCCAGTAGTATCGGGCTTTACCAGCCCCAGCATTTT. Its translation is CASSIGLYQPQHF.

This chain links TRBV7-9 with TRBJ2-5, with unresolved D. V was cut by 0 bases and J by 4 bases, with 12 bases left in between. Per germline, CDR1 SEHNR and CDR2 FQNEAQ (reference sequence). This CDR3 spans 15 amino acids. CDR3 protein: CASSLAYQERETQYF. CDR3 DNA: TGTGCCAGCAGCTTAGCGTATCAAGAGCGAGAGACCCAGTACTTC.

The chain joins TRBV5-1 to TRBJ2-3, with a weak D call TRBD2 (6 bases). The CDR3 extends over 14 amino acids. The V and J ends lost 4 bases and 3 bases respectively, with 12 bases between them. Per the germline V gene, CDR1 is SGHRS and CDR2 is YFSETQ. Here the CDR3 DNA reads TGCGCCAGCAGCCTTAACAGCGGGACAGATACGCAGTATTTT. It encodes CASSLNSGTDTQYF.

As DNA, the CDR3 is TGTGCCAGCAGCGATTCATTTAGCTCTGGAAACACCATATATTTT. Amino acid sequence: CASSDSFSSGNTIYF. The chain joins TRBV7-6 to TRBJ1-3; D uncertain. The V end lost 5 bases, the J end lost 0 bases, and 11 bases lay between the germline ends. The length of the CDR3 is 15 residues. The germline V gene has CDR1 SGHVS and CDR2 FNYEAQ.

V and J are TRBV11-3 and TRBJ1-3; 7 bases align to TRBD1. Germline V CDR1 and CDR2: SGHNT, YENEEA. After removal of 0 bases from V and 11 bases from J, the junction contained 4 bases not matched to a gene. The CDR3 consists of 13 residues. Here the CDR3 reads CASSLDITGAIYF. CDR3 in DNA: TGTGCCAGCAGCTTAGACATCACAGGGGCCATATATTTT.

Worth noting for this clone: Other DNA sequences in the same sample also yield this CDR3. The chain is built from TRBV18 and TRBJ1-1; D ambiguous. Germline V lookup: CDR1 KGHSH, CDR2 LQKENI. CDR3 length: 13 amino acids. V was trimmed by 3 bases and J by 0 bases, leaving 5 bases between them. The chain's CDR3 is CASSPGLNTEAFF. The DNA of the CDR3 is TGTGCCAGCTCACCGGGATTGAACACTGAAGCTTTCTTT.

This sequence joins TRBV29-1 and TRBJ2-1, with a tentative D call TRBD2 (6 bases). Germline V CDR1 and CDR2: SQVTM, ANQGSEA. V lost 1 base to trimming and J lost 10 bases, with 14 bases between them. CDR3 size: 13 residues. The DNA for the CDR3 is TGCAGCGTTGAAGTAAGGAGGGAAGGGGAGCAGTTCTTC. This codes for CSVEVRREGEQFF.

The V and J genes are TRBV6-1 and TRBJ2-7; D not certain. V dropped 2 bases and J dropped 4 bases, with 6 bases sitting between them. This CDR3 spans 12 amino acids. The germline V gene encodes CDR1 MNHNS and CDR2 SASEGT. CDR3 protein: CASSEQSYEQYF. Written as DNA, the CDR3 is TGTGCCAGCAGTGAACAGAGTTACGAGCAGTACTTC.

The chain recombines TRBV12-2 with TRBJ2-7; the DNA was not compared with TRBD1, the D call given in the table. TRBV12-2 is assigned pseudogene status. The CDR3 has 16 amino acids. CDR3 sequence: CASRLAGTASIHEQYF. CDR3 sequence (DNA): TGTGCAAGTCGCTTGGCAGGGACAGCATCCATCCACGAGCAGTACTTC.

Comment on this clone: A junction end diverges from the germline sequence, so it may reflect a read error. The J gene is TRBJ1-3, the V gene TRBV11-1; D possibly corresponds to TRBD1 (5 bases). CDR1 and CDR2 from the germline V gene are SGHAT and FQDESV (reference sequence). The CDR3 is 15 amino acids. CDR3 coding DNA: TGTGCCAGCAGCTCGGACACTAATTCTGGAGACACCATATATTTT. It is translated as CASSSDTNSGDTIYF.

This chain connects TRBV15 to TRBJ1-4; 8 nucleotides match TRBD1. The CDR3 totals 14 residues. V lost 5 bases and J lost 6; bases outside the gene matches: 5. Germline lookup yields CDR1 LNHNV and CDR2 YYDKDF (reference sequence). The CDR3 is CATSGQGRHEKLFF. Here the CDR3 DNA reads TGTGCCACCAGCGGACAGGGACGACATGAAAAACTGTTTTTT.

The CDR3 DNA reads as TGTGCCAGCAGTTTATCAGGGACAGGGGGAGGAAACACCATATATTTT. As protein: CASSLSGTGGGNTIYF. V and J are TRBV28 and TRBJ1-3; 11 positions match TRBD1. V trimming: 1 base; J trimming: 4 bases; junction bases outside the gene matches: 3. Germline V gene data show CDR1 as MDHEN and CDR2 as SYDVKM. This CDR3 has 16 amino acids.

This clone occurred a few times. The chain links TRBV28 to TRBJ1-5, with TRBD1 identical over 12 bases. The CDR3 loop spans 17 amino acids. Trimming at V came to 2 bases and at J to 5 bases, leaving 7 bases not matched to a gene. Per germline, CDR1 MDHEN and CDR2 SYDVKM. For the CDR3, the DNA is TGTGCCAGCAGTTTAGGGGACAGGGGGCGCCGCGATCAGCCCCAGCATTTT. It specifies CASSLGDRGRRDQPQHF.

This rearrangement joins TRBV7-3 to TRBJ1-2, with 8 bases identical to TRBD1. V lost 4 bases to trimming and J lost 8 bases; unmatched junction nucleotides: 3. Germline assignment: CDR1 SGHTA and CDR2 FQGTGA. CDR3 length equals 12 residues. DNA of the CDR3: TGTGCCAGCAGCTCAGACAGGGGCGGCTACACCTTC. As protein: CASSSDRGGYTF.

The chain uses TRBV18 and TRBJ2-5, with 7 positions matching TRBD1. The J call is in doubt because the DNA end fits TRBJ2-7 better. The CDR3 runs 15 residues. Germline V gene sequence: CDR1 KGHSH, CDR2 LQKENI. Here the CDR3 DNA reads TGTGCCAGCCCGAATAACAGGGGAAAGGACTACGAGCAGTACTTC. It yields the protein CASPNNRGKDYEQYF.